The clone carrying this TCR beta chain was counted at least ten times. The antigen remains unidentified. It was considered stable Graves' hyperthyroidism when ophthalmopathy did not progress within 18 months. Newly diagnosed hyperthyroidism, duration under 2 months, in patients aged 18 to 65. This CDR3 is 16 amino acids long. Trimming cost V 7 bases and J 3 bases, with 21 bases left between them. The germline CDR1 and CDR2 sequences are SEHNR and FQNEAQ (reference sequence). Amplification of TCR beta CDR3 regions was performed using RNA transcripts as template. An initial round of RT-PCR targeting the TCR CDR3 relied on the HTBI primer set. TCRdb called the multiplex PCR reads again in MiXCR, with one record for every CDR3 protein. The sample consists of 450,000 to 700,000 distinct CDR3 sequences, more than 45% of them appearing once. This sample is drawn from a study of T cells in Graves' hyperthyroidism and ophthalmopathy.

Regarding the study as a whole: Clonotypes that were expanded in thyroid above 0.001 mostly appeared in blood too.

The receptor comes from a woman aged 18-29 years with Graves' hyperthyroidism. The chain uses TRBV7-9 and TRBJ1-2; the D gene is possibly TRBD1 (5 bases). The sample taken for sequencing was peripheral blood or thyroid tissue (not recorded which). CDR3 sequence (DNA): TGTGCCAGCACCAGCAGGGTGGGGCAATTTGACTATGGCTACACCTTC. Translating it yields CASTSRVGQFDYGYTF.